This T cell receptor beta chain comes out of a study of blood T cell repertoires in COVID-19. Study information: Sources were T cells, B-cell-depleted T cells, or PBMCs; the material itself was cDNA or gDNA.

Seattle patients were enrolled while actively infected and followed longitudinally. Data came from immunoSEQ multiplex PCR; TCRdb stores just in-frame clones and leaves some out. The profile shows more than 300,000 clones, around 90% of them singletons. CDR3 length: 16 residues. Trimming removed 1 base at V and 0 bases at J, with 13 bases between. Germline assignment: CDR1 GTSNPN and CDR2 SVGIG (reference sequence). The source material was peripheral blood. The sequence came from a woman aged 40 to 55 with COVID-19, enrolled during active disease. The chain is built from TRBV30 and TRBJ1-3, with D tentatively TRBD1 (5 bases). CDR3 sequence: CAWSELDRRSGNTIYF. CDR3 DNA sequence: TGTGCCTGGAGTGAGCTCGACAGACGCTCTGGAAACACCATATATTTT.